The clone carrying this TCR beta chain was observed at least ten times. Its antigen is not known. Per germline, CDR1 DFQATT and CDR2 SNEGSKA (reference sequence). The CDR3 runs to 16 residues. After removal of 3 bases from V and 3 bases from J, the junction contained 11 bases not matched to a gene. The data derive from a study of T cells in Graves' hyperthyroidism and ophthalmopathy. Uncontrolled infection, other autoimmune disease, pregnancy or lactation led to exclusion. From roughly 10 ml of fresh peripheral blood, PBMCs were isolated. Amplification targeted TCR beta CDR3 regions from RNA transcripts. A first-round RT-PCR of the TCR CDR3 used the HTBI primer set. MiXCR, run by TCRdb on the multiplex PCR reads, gives a single entry per CDR3 protein. Of about 640,000 distinct CDR3 sequences listed, less than 25% are singletons. Broader study findings: Also found in blood were most expanded thyroid clonotypes above 0.001. The model forecast ophthalmopathy, anticipating it by a median approximately 7 months before onset.

This chain uses TRBV20-1 with TRBJ2-3; the match to TRBD2 covers 8 bases. The sequenced sample was blood. The receptor's source is a man under 40 with Graves' ophthalmopathy. In DNA form, the CDR3 reads TGCAGTGCTAGCGGGAGGGCCCCCCGTGGGACAGATACGCAGTATTTT. Translation gives CSASGRAPRGTDTQYF.